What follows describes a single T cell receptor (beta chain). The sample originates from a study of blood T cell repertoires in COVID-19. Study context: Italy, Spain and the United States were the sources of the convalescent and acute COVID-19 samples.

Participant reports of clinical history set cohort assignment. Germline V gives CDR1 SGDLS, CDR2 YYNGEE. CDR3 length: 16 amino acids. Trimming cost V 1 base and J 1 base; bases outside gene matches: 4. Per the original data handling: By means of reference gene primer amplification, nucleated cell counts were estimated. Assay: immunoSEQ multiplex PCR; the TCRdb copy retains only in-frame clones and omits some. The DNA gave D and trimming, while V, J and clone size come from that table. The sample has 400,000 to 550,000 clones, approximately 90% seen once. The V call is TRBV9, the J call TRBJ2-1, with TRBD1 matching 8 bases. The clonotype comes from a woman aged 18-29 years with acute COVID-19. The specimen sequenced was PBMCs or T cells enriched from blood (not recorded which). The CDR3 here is CASSVLNRGSYNEQFF. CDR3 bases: TGTGCCAGCAGCGTACTTAACAGGGGGTCCTACAATGAGCAGTTCTTC.